The clone carrying this T cell receptor (beta chain) was seen a single time. Its antigen is unknown. This record belongs to a study of T cell clones after liver transplantation. TCRdb's copy holds only in-frame clones and misses some; the assay was immunoSEQ multiplex PCR. Of just over 60,000 clones listed, 71% are singletons. This CDR3 spans 14 amino acids. V gave up 0 bases and J gave up 5 bases, with 10 bases separating them. The germline V gene encodes CDR1 LNHDA and CDR2 SQIVND (reference sequence). Study-level results: Rather than being deleted, graft donor-reactive T cells may have moved into the graft.

The chain employs TRBV19 and TRBJ1-2, with D maybe TRBD1 (5 bases). Sample: CD4+ T cells from blood, taken before liver transplant. The sequence came from a human donor who received a liver transplant. This CDR3 reads CASSIDREAYGYTF. CDR3 DNA sequence: TGTGCCAGTAGTATAGACAGGGAAGCATATGGCTACACCTTC.